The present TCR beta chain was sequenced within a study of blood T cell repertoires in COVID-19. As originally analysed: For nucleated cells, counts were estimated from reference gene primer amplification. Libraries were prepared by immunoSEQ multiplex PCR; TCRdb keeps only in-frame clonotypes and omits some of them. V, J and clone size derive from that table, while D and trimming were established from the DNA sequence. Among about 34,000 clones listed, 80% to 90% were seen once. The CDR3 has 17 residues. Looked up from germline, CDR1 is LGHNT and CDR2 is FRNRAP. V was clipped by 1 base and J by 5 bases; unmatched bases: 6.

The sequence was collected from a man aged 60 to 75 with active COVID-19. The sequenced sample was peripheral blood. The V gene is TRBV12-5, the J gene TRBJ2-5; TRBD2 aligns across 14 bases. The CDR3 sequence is CASGLAGTSGSAETQYF. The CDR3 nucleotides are TGTGCTAGTGGTTTGGCCGGGACTAGCGGGAGCGCCGAGACCCAGTACTTC.